Sequencing of this TCR beta chain was carried out in a study of blood T cell repertoires in COVID-19. Germline V gives CDR1 SNHLY, CDR2 FYNNEI. Losses at the gene ends were 8 bases for V and 3 bases for J; bases not matched to a gene: 4. The CDR3 is 14 amino acids. The protocol was immunoSEQ multiplex PCR, while the TCRdb copy is restricted to in-frame clones and leaves out a portion. The sample yields 100,000 to 140,000 clones, about nine tenths seen once. The sequencing sample was made of peripheral blood. The clonotype comes from a woman aged 25 to 39 with acute or convalescent COVID-19. V is TRBV2 and J is TRBJ1-4; 9 bases are shared with TRBD1. The CDR3 nucleotides read TGTGCCAGCGGTTGGACAGGGGCTAATGAAAAACTGTTTTTT. Encoded protein: CASGWTGANEKLFF.